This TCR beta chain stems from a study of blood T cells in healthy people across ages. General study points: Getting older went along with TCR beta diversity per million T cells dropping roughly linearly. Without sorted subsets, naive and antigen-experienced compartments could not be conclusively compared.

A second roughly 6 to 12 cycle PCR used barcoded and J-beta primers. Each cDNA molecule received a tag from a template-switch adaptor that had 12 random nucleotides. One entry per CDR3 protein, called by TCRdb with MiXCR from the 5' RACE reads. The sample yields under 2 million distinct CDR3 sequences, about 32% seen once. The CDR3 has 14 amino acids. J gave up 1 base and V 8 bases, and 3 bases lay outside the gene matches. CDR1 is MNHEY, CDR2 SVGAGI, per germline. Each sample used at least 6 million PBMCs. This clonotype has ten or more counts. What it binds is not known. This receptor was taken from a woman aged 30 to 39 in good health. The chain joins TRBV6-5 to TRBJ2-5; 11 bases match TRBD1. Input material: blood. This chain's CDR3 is CASGTGGIQETQYF. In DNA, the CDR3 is TGTGCCAGCGGGACAGGGGGGATCCAAGAGACCCAGTACTTC.